A single sample is the source of the 6 T cell receptor beta chains below, sequenced in a study of T cell changes during pregnancy in multiple sclerosis. Sequenced by immunoSEQ multiplex PCR; TCRdb stores in-frame clones only, minus some. This table holds roughly 59,000 clones, around 90% found once. The specimen comprised peripheral blood, sampled in the third trimester of pregnancy. These receptors were obtained from a female donor in good health, enrolled as a control in a pregnancy study.

The rearrangement joins TRBV6-1 to TRBJ2-7; tentative D call: TRBD2 (6 bases). Germline V lookup: CDR1 MNHNS, CDR2 SASEGT. This CDR3 has 13 residues. Trimming removed 1 base from V and 4 bases from J, with 8 bases in between. CDR3 DNA sequence: TGTGCCAGCAGTGAAGGGGGGAGGTACGAGCAGTACTTC. Its translation is CASSEGGRYEQYF.

In DNA form, the CDR3 reads TGTGCCAGCAGCCAACGAGGGCCTACCGAGCAGTACTTC. Protein product: CASSQRGPTEQYF. V and J are TRBV14 and TRBJ2-7, with a weak D call TRBD2 (5 bases). V lost 2 bases, J lost 6 bases, and 11 bases lay in between. This CDR3 region has 13 residues. Germline V gene data show CDR1 as SGHDN and CDR2 as FVKESK. The entire variable domain, with the rest obtained from reference TRBV14 and TRBJ2-7, is as follows: EAGVTQFPSHSVIEKGQTVTLRCDPISGHDNLYWYRRVMGKEIKFLLHFVKESKQDESGMPNNRFLAERTGGTYSTLKVQPAELEDSGVYFCASSQRGPTEQYFGPGTRLTVT.

The rearrangement links TRBV5-4 to TRBJ2-2; 9 nucleotides align to TRBD2. Germline CDR1 SGHNT, CDR2 YYREEE (reference sequence). This CDR3 comprises 16 residues. The V gene end was trimmed by 0 bases and the J gene end by 4 bases; junction bases not matched to a gene: 4. The CDR3 sequence is CASSLAGRGGTGELFF. Here the CDR3 DNA reads TGTGCCAGCAGCTTGGCCGGGCGGGGGGGCACCGGGGAGCTGTTTTTT.

The CDR3 protein is CASSLGGDSNQPQHF. The CDR3 DNA follows: TGTGCCAGCAGCTTGGGCGGGGATAGCAATCAGCCCCAGCATTTT. The rearrangement uses TRBV5-8 and TRBJ1-5; no firm D call. There are 15 residues in the CDR3. Per germline, CDR1 SGHTS and CDR2 YDEGEE. V was pared by 0 bases and J by 0 bases, with 7 bases between.

This chain uses TRBV7-2 with TRBJ2-6; D call uncertain. V lost 0 bases and J lost 3, with 9 bases in between. The CDR3 has 16 amino acids. CDR1 is SGHTA, CDR2 FQGNSA, per germline. CDR3 sequence (DNA): TGTGCCAGCAGCTTAGCGGCCCGCGGTGGGGCCAACGTCCTGACTTTC. It encodes CASSLAARGGANVLTF.

The chain combines TRBV7-2 with TRBJ2-3; 9 positions match TRBD2. The junction had 20 bases not matched to a gene; V was cut back by 5 bases and J by 5 bases. This CDR3 contains 19 residues. Germline lookup yields CDR1 SGHTA and CDR2 FQGNSA. The CDR3, as DNA: TGTGCCAGCAGCCCTAGGGGGGGCGTTGCGGGGGGGCACGAAGATACGCAGTATTTT. It translates to CASSPRGGVAGGHEDTQYF.